The 30 T cell receptor beta chains below all came from one sample that was sequenced in a study of cytomegalovirus exposure and HLA in healthy donors (dated by TCRdb to about 2017). Libraries were constructed by the immunoSEQ multiplex PCR assay. The multiplex PCR relied on a mix of 60 forward primers for TCR Vbeta segments and 13 reverse primers for TCR Jbeta segments. This is the immuneACCESS table as TCRdb keeps it, with only in-frame sequences that have V and J called. A part of the clones is gone; compared with another copy, unresolved V genes explain less than half, and the rest is unexplained. This sample lists tens of thousands of clones; more than 65% were detected once. Of the sample, approximately 2.8% is held by the ten largest clones. Sequencing input: PBMCs. The source is a man in his thirties or forties in good health and CMV-seronegative.

The rearrangement links TRBV7-3 to TRBJ1-2; D unresolved. The CDR3 runs to 14 residues. Trimming removed 6 bases from V and 5 bases from J, with 16 bases in between. CDR1 is SGHTA and CDR2 is FQGTGA in the germline V gene. In nucleotides, the CDR3 is TGTGCCAGCAGGTTGCCAACAGAGCAATATGGCTACACCTTC. Residues: CASRLPTEQYGYTF.

This clone was observed a handful of times. The chain joins TRBV5-1 to TRBJ2-7, with TRBD1 matching over 7 bases. Trimming at V came to 5 bases and at J to 3 bases, leaving 5 bases not matched to a gene. In germline, CDR1 is SGHRS, CDR2 YFSETQ. This CDR3 is 13 amino acids long. CDR3 loop: CASREGQVYEQYF. For the CDR3, the DNA is TGCGCCAGCAGGGAAGGACAGGTCTACGAGCAGTACTTC.

This clone was counted between two and nine times. The chain joins TRBV6-5 to TRBJ2-3; possible D gene TRBD2, 5 bases. This CDR3 contains 14 residues. Between the trimmed V and J ends, which lost 4 bases and 2 bases, there was a span of 10 bases. In germline, CDR1 is MNHEY, CDR2 SVGAGI. The CDR3 spells CASSSGSHTDTQYF. In DNA, the CDR3 is TGTGCCAGCAGTTCGGGATCACACACAGATACGCAGTATTTT.

The rearrangement uses TRBV9 and TRBJ1-6; 7 nucleotides agree with TRBD1. CDR1 is SGDLS and CDR2 is YYNGEE in the germline V gene. The length of the CDR3 is 14 residues. The V gene end was trimmed by 1 base and the J gene end by 10 bases; junction bases not matched to a gene: 5. The CDR3 region is CASSVTGDRSPLHF. Written as DNA, the CDR3 is TGTGCCAGCAGCGTAACAGGGGATCGCTCACCCCTCCACTTT.

This clone was seen more than once but under ten times. The chain joins TRBV2 to TRBJ1-5; 7 bases agree with TRBD1. In germline, CDR1 is SNHLY, CDR2 FYNNEI. This CDR3 contains 15 residues. V was pared by 6 bases and J by 3 bases, with 8 bases of the junction left unmatched. The CDR3 DNA sequence: TGTGCCAGCAGAACCGACAGGGCAAACAATCAGCCCCAGCATTTT. Amino acids: CASRTDRANNQPQHF.

This clone was seen only a few times. The chain carries TRBV30 and TRBJ2-2, with TRBD1 matching over 10 bases. V was pared by 4 bases and J by 3 bases, with 2 bases of the junction left unmatched. Germline V gives CDR1 GTSNPN, CDR2 SVGIG (reference sequence). The CDR3 loop spans 14 amino acids. In DNA form, the CDR3 reads TGTGCCTGGAAAGGGACAGGGGACACCGGGGAGCTGTTTTTT. Its protein is CAWKGTGDTGELFF.

The genes are TRBV5-1 and TRBJ2-5, with D possibly being TRBD2 (5 bases). Germline-derived CDR1 and CDR2 are SGHRS and YFSETQ. Trimming left V 0 bases short and J 4 bases short, with 7 bases between. The CDR3 length is 13 residues. This CDR3 is CASSLGGGETQYF. CDR3 bases: TGCGCCAGCAGCTTGGGAGGAGGAGAGACCCAGTACTTC.

This clone occurred a few times. The V call is TRBV7-8, the J call TRBJ1-3; D unresolved. From germline, CDR1 is SGHVS and CDR2 FQNEAQ. Deletions cut 1 base from V and 0 bases from J, with 10 bases between. The CDR3 extends over 16 amino acids. The CDR3 sequence is CASSLGAAASGNTIYF. In DNA form, the CDR3 reads TGTGCCAGCAGCTTAGGGGCAGCCGCCTCTGGAAACACCATATATTTT.

The CDR3 loop is CASSRLPTGSNTGELFF. Here the CDR3 DNA reads TGCGCCAGCAGCCGGCTCCCCACAGGGTCGAACACCGGGGAGCTGTTTTTT. The chain has TRBV5-1 and TRBJ2-2, with D possibly being TRBD1 (6 bases). This CDR3 spans 17 amino acids. Looked up from germline, CDR1 is SGHRS and CDR2 is YFSETQ. V was trimmed by 4 bases and J by 0 bases, leaving 16 bases between them.

The rearrangement uses TRBV5-1 and TRBJ2-7; possibly TRBD1 for D (6 bases). The V end was cut by 0 bases, the J end by 6 bases, with 7 bases between. This CDR3 has 12 residues. Germline V lookup: CDR1 SGHRS, CDR2 YFSETQ. The CDR3 region is CASSLGGPEQYF. The CDR3, as DNA: TGCGCCAGCAGCTTGGGGGGGCCCGAGCAGTACTTC.

The chain combines TRBV30 with TRBJ1-1; 8 bases map to TRBD1. The CDR3 totals 13 residues. With V trimmed by 7 bases and J by 5 bases, 9 bases remained unmatched. Germline V gene data show CDR1 as GTSNPN and CDR2 as SVGIG (reference sequence). The CDR3 DNA follows: TGTGCCTCGAGAGGGCAGGGGGCGACTGAAGCTTTCTTT. It encodes CASRGQGATEAFF. The full variable domain, in which reference TRBV30 and TRBJ1-1 provide the parts outside the CDR3, is SQTIHQWPATLVQPVGSPLSLECTVEGTSNPNLYWYRQAAGRGLQLLFYSVGIGQISSEVPQNLSASRPQDRQFILSSKKLLLSDSGFYLCASRGQGATEAFFGQGTRLTVV.

The rearrangement joins TRBV21-1 to TRBJ1-5; TRBD1, the table's D call, was not compared with the DNA. TRBV21-1 is given as a pseudogene. The length of the CDR3 is 15 residues. The CDR3 DNA sequence: TGTGCCAGCAGCATTTGGACAGCATCCAATCAGCCCCAGCATTTT. Translating it yields CASSIWTASNQPQHF.

The chain couples TRBV4-3 to TRBJ1-1; D uncertain. Trimming shortened V by 5 bases and J by 1 base, and 17 bases separated the two germline ends. The CDR3 runs 16 residues. The germline gives CDR1 LGHNA, CDR2 YSLEER. This chain's CDR3 is CASSYAIKPGNTEAFF. CDR3 DNA sequence: TGCGCCAGCAGCTACGCGATAAAGCCGGGGAACACTGAAGCTTTCTTT.

With regard to this clone: The junction differs from germline at one of its ends, possibly a read error. This chain uses TRBV6-1 with TRBJ2-5; perhaps TRBD2 as D (7 bases). CDR3 length: 13 amino acids. Germline V lookup: CDR1 MNHNS, CDR2 SASEGT. CDR3 residues: CASRRGGQETQYF. In DNA, the CDR3 is TGCGCCTCAAGAAGGGGGGGCCAAGAGACCCAGTACTTC.

CDR3 nucleotide sequence: TGTGCCAGCAGCCTTCGACAGGGGGCCGCAGATACGCAGTATTTT. It is translated as CASSLRQGAADTQYF. This chain connects TRBV7-9 to TRBJ2-3; TRBD1 agrees at 10 bases. Per the germline V gene, CDR1 is SEHNR and CDR2 is FQNEAQ (reference sequence). V dropped 5 bases and J dropped 4; count of bases not matched to a gene: 6. The CDR3 consists of 15 residues.

The chain employs TRBV19 and TRBJ2-5; D possibly corresponds to TRBD2 (7 bases). CDR3 length: 14 amino acids. Deletions cut 7 bases from V and 1 base from J, with 13 bases between. Per the germline V gene, CDR1 is LNHDA and CDR2 is SQIVND (reference sequence). The DNA for the CDR3 is TGTGCCAGTATGGGAGGGGGGTTCCAAGAGACCCAGTACTTC. It specifies CASMGGGFQETQYF.

The chain uses TRBV27 and TRBJ1-5; D is ambiguous. The CDR3 has 15 amino acids. V was shortened by 5 bases and J by 0 bases, with 11 bases between the two germline ends. Germline-derived CDR1 and CDR2 are MNHEY and SMNVEV (reference sequence). The CDR3 is CASSPTRGSNQPQHF. CDR3 DNA sequence: TGTGCCAGCAGTCCCACCCGGGGTAGCAATCAGCCCCAGCATTTT.

V gene TRBV7-2 combines with J gene TRBJ2-3; TRBD1 matches at 8 bases. The germline CDR1 and CDR2 sequences are SGHTA and FQGNSA. This CDR3 is built from 15 residues. V shed 5 bases and J 2 bases; nucleotides not matched to a gene: 6. DNA for the CDR3: TGTGCCAGCAGCCCCCGGACAGGGTCCACAGATACGCAGTATTTT. Residues: CASSPRTGSTDTQYF.

This rearrangement joins TRBV9 to TRBJ2-5; 7 bases agree with TRBD1. Germline CDR1 reads SGDLS; CDR2 reads YYNGEE. J lost 2 bases, V lost 4 bases, and 8 bases had no gene match. The CDR3 has 15 residues. CDR3 nucleotide sequence: TGTGCCAGCAGCCCCTGGGGACAGAGACAAGAGACCCAGTACTTC. This sequence encodes CASSPWGQRQETQYF. Based on the CDR3 plus reference TRBV9 and TRBJ2-5, the full variable domain is DSGVTQTPKHLITATGQRVTLRCSPRSGDLSVYWYQQSLDQGLQFLIQYYNGEERAKGNILERFSAQQFPDLHSELNLSSLELGDSALYFCASSPWGQRQETQYFGPGTRLLVL.

V gene TRBV11-3 combines with J gene TRBJ2-5; D not certain. This CDR3 has 13 amino acids. V was shortened by 2 bases and J by 2 bases, with 6 bases between the two germline ends. Germline-derived CDR1 and CDR2 are SGHNT and YENEEA. The chain's CDR3 is CASSLLQQETQYF. CDR3 nucleotides: TGTGCCAGCAGCTTATTACAGCAAGAGACCCAGTACTTC.

This clone was counted a single time. The chain combines TRBV28 with TRBJ2-5; D perhaps matches TRBD2 (5 bases). CDR1 is MDHEN and CDR2 is SYDVKM in the germline V gene. The CDR3 consists of 17 residues. Trimming shortened V by 3 bases and J by 1 base, and 18 bases separated the two germline ends. CDR3 nucleotides: TGTGCCAGCAGTTTTGTTATGACAATTGCGGGCCAAGAGACCCAGTACTTC. Amino acids: CASSFVMTIAGQETQYF.

In this sample, this clone turned up once. This chain joins TRBV5-1 and TRBJ2-3; D is undetermined. V lost 4 bases and J 1 base, leaving 7 bases between the germline ends. The CDR3 consists of 13 residues. Germline V gives CDR1 SGHRS, CDR2 YFSETQ. The CDR3 loop is CASSASGTDTQYF. CDR3 coding DNA: TGCGCCAGCAGCGCTTCGGGCACAGATACGCAGTATTTT.

The chain combines TRBV7-2 with TRBJ1-6; D might be TRBD1 (6 bases). This CDR3 is 14 amino acids long. The V end was cut by 5 bases, the J end by 7 bases, with 12 bases between. In germline, CDR1 is SGHTA, CDR2 FQGNSA. The CDR3 spells CASSLQGRNSPLHF. The CDR3 coding sequence is TGTGCCAGCAGCCTACAGGGTCGGAATTCACCCCTCCACTTT.

The chain has TRBV15 and TRBJ2-3; perhaps TRBD2 as D (6 bases). V dropped 5 bases and J dropped 1 base, with 10 bases sitting between them. The CDR3 is 14 amino acids. CDR1 is LNHNV and CDR2 is YYDKDF in the germline V gene (reference sequence). CDR3 amino acids: CATSPGTGTDTQYF. The CDR3 DNA follows: TGTGCCACCAGCCCCGGGACTGGCACAGATACGCAGTATTTT.

This clone occurred many times. The chain joins TRBV14 to TRBJ2-7; D may be TRBD1 (5 bases). V was cut by 0 bases and J by 6 bases, with 9 bases left in between. The CDR3 covers 13 residues. CDR1 and CDR2 (germline): SGHDN, FVKESK. CDR3 nucleotide sequence: TGTGCCAGCAGCCAAGAGGCAGGGCGCGAGCAGTACTTC. Amino acid sequence: CASSQEAGREQYF.

Turning to this clone: An end of the junction differs from the germline gene, which may be a read error. The chain couples TRBV9 to TRBJ1-1, with D perhaps matching TRBD1 (5 bases). This CDR3 has 14 amino acids. Germline assignment: CDR1 SGDLS and CDR2 YYNGEE. The CDR3 loop is CASSVSGSGTEALF. The CDR3 DNA reads TGTGCCAGCAGCGTATCAGGGTCGGGCACTGAAGCTCTCTTT.

This clone was detected a few times. The V and J genes are TRBV2 and TRBJ1-5, with D perhaps matching TRBD1 (5 bases). The V end lost 6 bases, the J end lost 4 bases, and 13 bases lay between the germline ends. The CDR3 totals 14 residues. Germline V CDR1 and CDR2: SNHLY, FYNNEI. CDR3 sequence: CASSVLGGNQPQHF. The CDR3 nucleotides are TGTGCCAGCAGCGTCCTCGGGGGAAATCAGCCCCAGCATTTT.

The chain joins TRBV6-5 to TRBJ2-7, with D tentatively TRBD1 (6 bases). Trimming removed 10 bases at V and 3 bases at J, with 19 bases between. The CDR3 has 14 amino acids. Germline CDR1 reads MNHEY; CDR2 reads SVGAGI. The CDR3 coding sequence is TGTGCCACCCGCCGGGACATGGGATTCTACGAGCAGTACTTC. Its translation is CATRRDMGFYEQYF.

The V call is TRBV18, the J call TRBJ1-2; 9 bases agree with TRBD1. The V gene end was trimmed by 4 bases and the J gene end by 6 bases; junction bases not matched to a gene: 12. The CDR3 has 16 amino acids. From germline, CDR1 is KGHSH and CDR2 LQKENI. This CDR3 reads CASSHARQGEYDGYTF. For the CDR3, the DNA is TGTGCCAGCTCACACGCGAGACAGGGGGAGTATGATGGCTACACCTTC.

This clone occurred once. The chain recombines TRBV6-5 with TRBJ2-3; 7 bases match TRBD1. Per germline, CDR1 MNHEY and CDR2 SVGAGI. The CDR3 has 14 amino acids. V was clipped by 5 bases and J by 3 bases; unmatched bases: 5. CDR3 amino acids: CASSPGQATDTQYF. Here the CDR3 DNA reads TGTGCCAGCAGTCCCGGACAGGCGACAGATACGCAGTATTTT.